The 19 T cell receptor beta chains below come from one sample, sequenced in a study of T cells in pancreatic ductal adenocarcinoma. Selected pancreatic ductal adenocarcinoma patients had undergone surgery without neoadjuvant therapy. Profiling relied on immunoSEQ multiplex PCR, and the TCRdb table lists in-frame clones only, not all of them. Among about 29,000 clones listed, more than 80% were seen once. The sequencing sample was made of PBMCs. The receptors were gathered from a human donor with pancreatic ductal adenocarcinoma.

The chain is built from TRBV4-1 and TRBJ2-3; D might be TRBD1 or TRBD2, each matching 5 bases. Trimming took off 4 bases at V and 0 bases at J, with 11 bases between the two ends. CDR1 is MGHRA and CDR2 is YSYEKL in the germline V gene. The CDR3 spans 15 residues. The CDR3 is CASSLYWGSTDTQYF. CDR3 bases: TGCGCCAGCAGCCTGTACTGGGGGAGCACAGATACGCAGTATTTT.

This clone was observed a few times. The chain links TRBV7-9 to TRBJ2-2; 10 bases are shared with TRBD2. The CDR3 loop spans 17 amino acids. V lost 3 bases and J lost 5; bases outside the gene matches: 9. Per germline, CDR1 SEHNR and CDR2 FQNEAQ (reference sequence). For the CDR3, the DNA is TGTGCCAGCAGCTTTACTCGCCTAGCGGGAGAAACCGGGGAGCTGTTTTTT. Translated, it gives CASSFTRLAGETGELFF.

This chain links TRBV6-1 with TRBJ2-1; TRBD1 agrees at 10 bases. Per the germline V gene, CDR1 is MNHNS and CDR2 is SASEGT. V was clipped by 7 bases and J by 3 bases; unmatched bases: 6. This CDR3 comprises 15 residues. As DNA, the CDR3 is TGTGCCAGCACCACCCGGGACAGGGGCTACAATGAGCAGTTCTTC. Encoded protein: CASTTRDRGYNEQFF.

The chain combines TRBV5-6 with TRBJ2-7, with D uncertain. Trimming shortened V by 2 bases and J by 6 bases, and 6 bases separated the two germline ends. CDR3 size: 11 residues. Germline V gene data show CDR1 as SGHDT and CDR2 as YYEEEE. The CDR3 nucleotides read TGTGCCAGCAGCTTTCTTACCGAGCAGTACTTC. Translated, it gives CASSFLTEQYF.

The genes are TRBV29-1 and TRBJ2-2; a weak D match, TRBD1 (5 bases). This CDR3 is 14 amino acids long. Per the germline V gene, CDR1 is SQVTM and CDR2 is ANQGSEA. Trimming left V 5 bases short and J 5 bases short, with 15 bases between. CDR3 loop: CSVRQGWSTGELFF. The CDR3 DNA reads as TGCAGCGTTCGCCAGGGATGGAGTACCGGGGAGCTGTTTTTT.

The V and J genes are TRBV28 and TRBJ2-1; tentatively, D is TRBD2 (5 bases). V lost 3 bases and J 7 bases, leaving 13 bases between the germline ends. Germline V gene data show CDR1 as MDHEN and CDR2 as SYDVKM. The CDR3 has 14 residues. Written as DNA, the CDR3 is TGTGCCAGCAGTTTGGAGCGGCCTCGGAATGAGCAGTTCTTC. Translation: CASSLERPRNEQFF.

The rearrangement uses TRBV27 and TRBJ2-7; D perhaps matches TRBD2 (6 bases). V was clipped by 3 bases and J by 2 bases, with 14 bases between them. This CDR3 contains 15 residues. CDR1 is MNHEY, CDR2 SMNVEV, per germline (reference sequence). The CDR3 reads CASSLGGPGTYEQYF. CDR3 nucleotide sequence: TGTGCCAGCAGTTTGGGGGGACCCGGGACCTACGAGCAGTACTTC.

The CDR3 here is CASSERQGSYGELFF. The CDR3 nucleotides read TGTGCCAGCAGTGAAAGACAAGGCTCTTACGGGGAGCTGTTTTTT. This chain uses TRBV2 with TRBJ2-2; D is unresolved. Trimming removed 2 bases at V and 7 bases at J, with 14 bases between. The CDR3 runs to 15 residues. The germline CDR1 and CDR2 sequences are SNHLY and FYNNEI.

The V call is TRBV28, the J call TRBJ1-5; 8 bases line up with TRBD1. This CDR3 is 16 amino acids long. Germline assignment: CDR1 MDHEN and CDR2 SYDVKM. Losses at the gene ends were 7 bases for V and 4 bases for J; bases not matched to a gene: 12. This CDR3 is CASINPGQGRNQPQHF. Written as DNA, the CDR3 is TGTGCCAGCATTAACCCCGGACAGGGACGGAATCAGCCCCAGCATTTT.

This clone was seen only once. This chain joins TRBV9 and TRBJ2-3, with D tentatively TRBD2 (6 bases). Germline assignment: CDR1 SGDLS and CDR2 YYNGEE. Trimming left V 2 bases short and J 6 bases short, with 22 bases between. There are 17 residues in the CDR3. CDR3 nucleotides: TGTGCCAGCAGCGTCGGTTCCGGGACTCCTGCGGGGGATACGCAGTATTTT. This sequence encodes CASSVGSGTPAGDTQYF.

This CDR3 is CAISGDTDTQYF. CDR3 bases: TGTGCCATCTCAGGGGACACAGATACGCAGTATTTT. The chain couples TRBV10-3 to TRBJ2-3; D might be TRBD1 (6 bases). The V gene's germline CDR1 is ENHRY and CDR2 SYGVKD. CDR3 length: 12 residues. V lost 8 bases, J lost 2 bases, and 8 bases lay in between.

This clone was seen only once. The chain is built from TRBV6-1 and TRBJ2-7; D may be TRBD2 (5 bases). V was pared by 7 bases and J by 9 bases, with 16 bases between. The CDR3 has 12 amino acids. In germline, CDR1 is MNHNS, CDR2 SASEGT. CDR3 residues: CASKGGMGMQYF. CDR3 DNA sequence: TGTGCCAGCAAAGGAGGAATGGGGATGCAGTACTTC.

V usage is TRBV2 and J usage is TRBJ1-4; D might be TRBD1 (5 bases). Germline V CDR1 and CDR2: SNHLY, FYNNEI. The CDR3 has 15 amino acids. Trimming left V 6 bases short and J 2 bases short, with 13 bases between. This CDR3 is CASRVGGTTNEKLFF. The CDR3 DNA follows: TGTGCCAGCAGGGTTGGCGGGACGACTAATGAAAAACTGTTTTTT.

This chain links TRBV4-1 with TRBJ2-1; 8 nucleotides match TRBD1. V trimming: 1 base; J trimming: 7 bases; junction bases outside the gene matches: 15. This CDR3 contains 18 residues. Germline CDR1 and CDR2: MGHRA and YSYEKL. CDR3 sequence reads: CASSQGPKGRGLGNEQFF. CDR3 bases: TGCGCCAGCAGCCAAGGTCCAAAAGGCAGGGGGCTGGGTAATGAGCAGTTCTTC.

The chain employs TRBV7-8 and TRBJ1-5, with 8 nucleotides matching TRBD1. Germline values: CDR1 SGHVS, CDR2 FQNEAQ. After removal of 5 bases from V and 6 bases from J, the junction contained 3 bases not matched to a gene. The length of the CDR3 is 13 residues. The CDR3 sequence is CASSVDRVQPQHF. CDR3 nucleotide sequence: TGTGCCAGCAGCGTGGACAGGGTTCAGCCCCAGCATTTT.

This clone was seen once. The genes are TRBV11-2 and TRBJ2-2; D is ambiguous. Germline values: CDR1 SGHAT, CDR2 FQNNGV. The CDR3 is 13 amino acids. V lost 3 bases to trimming and J lost 2 bases, with 4 bases between them. The CDR3 nucleotides are TGTGCCAGCAGCTTCTATAACACCGGGGAGCTGTTTTTT. This sequence encodes CASSFYNTGELFF. Combining the CDR3 with reference TRBV11-2 and TRBJ2-2 gives the whole variable domain EAGVAQSPRYKIIEKRQSVAFWCNPISGHATLYWYQQILGQGPKLLIQFQNNGVVDDSQLPKDRFSAERLKGVDSTLKIQPAKLEDSAVYLCASSFYNTGELFFGEGSRLTVL.

The chain links TRBV7-9 to TRBJ2-3, with a weak D call TRBD2 (5 bases). The germline V gene encodes CDR1 SEHNR and CDR2 FQNEAQ (reference sequence). The CDR3 extends over 16 amino acids. Trimming took off 4 bases at V and 2 bases at J, with 16 bases between the two ends. CDR3 DNA: TGTGCCAGCAGCTCCGGAGGCAGCAGCTACACAGATACGCAGTATTTT. The encoded protein is CASSSGGSSYTDTQYF.

V and J are TRBV6-5 and TRBJ1-5, with D possibly matching TRBD1 (5 bases). Per germline, CDR1 MNHEY and CDR2 SVGAGI. Trimming pared 4 bases from V and 6 bases from J, leaving 10 bases between. The CDR3 sequence is 13 residues long. The CDR3 sequence: CASSSSGGQPQHF. As DNA, the CDR3 is TGTGCCAGCAGTTCCTCCGGGGGTCAGCCCCAGCATTTT.

The rearrangement links TRBV11-3 to TRBJ2-1, with D unresolved. The CDR3 loop spans 18 amino acids. With 2 bases removed from V and 2 bases from J, the gap between germline ends came to 19 bases. Germline CDR1 reads SGHNT; CDR2 reads YENEEA. The CDR3 nucleotides are TGTGCCAGCAGCTTAAACTCTCGGTGGCTAGGTACCTACAATGAGCAGTTCTTC. Translated: CASSLNSRWLGTYNEQFF.